A selection of T cell receptor beta chains follows, all from one sample in a study of a mutant IDH1 vaccine in newly diagnosed glioma. Sequencing used immunoSEQ multiplex PCR; TCRdb keeps in-frame clones, though not all of them. Altogether about 51,000 clones are present, 70% to 80% being singletons, with the ten largest covering approximately 1.8%. The starting material was PBMCs, obtained from a glioma patient treated with radiotherapy, temozolomide or both. The receptors were sampled from a woman aged 35 to 49 with glioma. CDR3s include the opening cysteine and the closing phenylalanine or tryptophan. The order of the fields is J gene, V gene, clone size, D gene, CDR3 protein, CDR3 DNA. D genes are given only for firm matches. The size field is filled for only some rows; it gives once, few, many or a size class.

TRBJ1-5	TRBV7-2	NA	TRBD1	CASSSQDRRQPQHF	TGTGCCAGCAGCTCGCAGGACAGGAGGCAGCCCCAGCATTTT
TRBJ1-6	TRBV2	NA	NA	CASRVEGGSPLHF	TGTGCCAGCAGGGTGGAGGGAGGATCACCCCTCCACTTT
TRBJ2-5	TRBV7-8	NA	NA	CASSSRTAGRTQYF	TGTGCCAGCAGCTCGAGGACAGCGGGAAGGACCCAGTACTTC
TRBJ2-7	TRBV10-2	NA	NA	CASSNRVAYEQYF	TGCGCCAGCAGTAACCGGGTCGCCTACGAGCAGTACTTC
TRBJ2-3	TRBV6-1	NA	NA	CASSEANTDTQYF	TGTGCCAGCAGTGAAGCCAACACAGATACGCAGTATTTT
TRBJ1-2	TRBV5-6	NA	TRBD1	CASSGGQVTYGYTF	TGTGCCAGCAGCGGGGGACAGGTAACCTATGGCTACACCTTC
TRBJ2-2	TRBV10-3	NA	NA	CAISDPNTGELFF	TGTGCCATCAGTGACCCGAACACCGGGGAGCTGTTTTTT
TRBJ2-2	TRBV27	NA	NA	CASSSLRTSTGELFF	TGTGCCAGCAGTTCCCTCCGGACTTCGACCGGGGAGCTGTTTTTT
TRBJ2-7	TRBV2	few	NA	CASMGAGDTSYEQYF	TGTGCCAGCATGGGAGCAGGAGATACCTCCTACGAGCAGTACTTC
TRBJ2-7	TRBV6-5	NA	TRBD1	CASSQGAWGSYEQYF	TGTGCCAGCAGCCAGGGGGCTTGGGGCTCCTACGAGCAGTACTTC
TRBJ2-7	TRBV5-1	NA	NA	CASSLRGPYEQYF	TGCGCCAGCAGCTTGCGGGGGCCTTACGAGCAGTACTTC
TRBJ1-5	TRBV5-1	NA	NA	CASSLDSNQPQHF	TGCGCCAGCAGCTTGGATAGCAATCAGCCCCAGCATTTT
TRBJ2-7	TRBV5-6	NA	NA	CASSLVGELNYEQYF	TGTGCCAGCAGCTTGGTTGGGGAGCTGAACTACGAGCAGTACTTC
TRBJ1-4	TRBV6-1	once	NA	CASSVEGRAEEKLFF	TGTGCCAGCAGTGTGGAGGGCAGGGCGGAGGAAAAACTGTTTTTT
TRBJ2-3	TRBV7-9	NA	NA	CASRDALGTDTQYF	TGTGCCAGCAGGGACGCGTTGGGCACAGATACGCAGTATTTT
TRBJ1-5	TRBV19	NA	NA	CASSGRPGSNQPQHF	TGTGCCAGTAGTGGGCGGCCAGGGAGTAATCAGCCCCAGCATTTT
TRBJ1-2	TRBV27	NA	NA	CASSPSMGPYGYTF	TGTGCCAGCAGTCCCTCCATGGGTCCCTATGGCTACACCTTC
TRBJ1-6	TRBV9	NA	NA	CASSPGPLGNSPLHF	TGTGCCAGCAGCCCCGGCCCATTAGGGAATTCACCCCTCCACTTT
TRBJ2-3	TRBV19	NA	NA	CASRSGRGTTDTQYF	TGTGCCAGTAGGAGCGGACGGGGCACCACAGATACGCAGTATTTT
TRBJ1-4	TRBV5-1	NA	TRBD1	CASSENTGGGEKLFF	TGCGCCAGCAGCGAGAATACAGGGGGAGGTGAAAAACTGTTTTTT
TRBJ2-5	TRBV4-2	NA	TRBD2	CASSQGSGGGETQYF	TGTGCCAGCAGCCAAGGGAGCGGGGGAGGGGAGACCCAGTACTTC
TRBJ1-1	TRBV5-8	few	NA	CASSRDMNTEAFF	TGTGCCAGCAGCCGGGACATGAACACTGAAGCTTTCTTT
TRBJ1-5	TRBV5-1	NA	NA	CASSLGGYQPQHF	TGCGCCAGCAGTCTCGGGGGGTATCAGCCCCAGCATTTT
TRBJ2-2	TRBV9	NA	TRBD2	CASSVVKAGVNTGELFF	TGTGCCAGCAGCGTAGTTAAAGCGGGGGTTAACACCGGGGAGCTGTTTTTT
TRBJ1-3	TRBV6-5	NA	NA	CASSLGGRAGNTIYF	TGTGCCAGCAGTTTGGGGGGCCGGGCAGGAAACACCATATATTTT
TRBJ2-1	TRBV30	NA	TRBD2	CAWSVRGGGPYNEQFF	TGTGCCTGGAGTGTACGCGGGGGAGGGCCCTACAATGAGCAGTTCTTC
TRBJ1-2	TRBV4-1	NA	NA	CASSSLRRSGYGYTF	TGCGCCAGCAGTTCTCTAAGGCGGAGCGGCTATGGCTACACCTTC
TRBJ2-5	TRBV29-1	NA	TRBD1	CSVEETGGETQYF	TGCAGTGTTGAGGAAACAGGGGGTGAGACCCAGTACTTC
TRBJ2-2	TRBV5-1	NA	TRBD1	CASSLGGQRGHTGELFF	TGCGCCAGCAGCTTGGGTGGACAGAGGGGGCACACCGGGGAGCTGTTTTTT
TRBJ1-5	TRBV18	once	NA	CASSGAGNSNQPQHF	TGTGCCAGCTCGGGCGCAGGGAATAGCAATCAGCCCCAGCATTTT
TRBJ2-7	TRBV27	NA	TRBD1	CASSYRGREEEQYF	TGTGCCAGCAGCTACAGGGGGCGCGAAGAAGAGCAGTACTTC
TRBJ2-5	TRBV5-4	NA	NA	CASSLRGGPETQYF	TGTGCCAGCAGCTTGAGGGGGGGCCCAGAGACCCAGTACTTC
TRBJ1-2	TRBV5-5	NA	TRBD1	CASSFGNRGGGYGYTF	TGTGCCAGCAGCTTCGGTAACAGGGGAGGAGGCTATGGCTACACCTTC
TRBJ1-2	TRBV19	NA	TRBD1	CASSIGLLGQGHYGYTF	TGTGCCAGTAGTATCGGGCTCCTGGGACAGGGGCACTATGGCTACACCTTC
TRBJ2-5	TRBV5-5	NA	NA	CASSPAEWLEEKQETQYF	TGTGCCAGCAGCCCGGCGGAATGGCTAGAGGAAAAACAAGAGACCCAGTACTTC
TRBJ1-1	TRBV30	few	TRBD1	CAWSATGHGTEAFF	TGTGCCTGGAGTGCGACAGGGCATGGCACTGAAGCTTTCTTT
TRBJ2-3	TRBV30	NA	NA	CAWSVTRVGSQYF	TGTGCCTGGAGTGTTACGAGGGTCGGATCACAGTATTTT
TRBJ1-6	TRBV9	NA	NA	CASSAQSSYNSPLHF	TGTGCCAGCAGCGCCCAGAGCTCCTATAATTCACCCCTCCACTTT
TRBJ1-2	TRBV4-2	few	NA	CASSLNGYGYTF	TGTGCCAGCAGCCTTAATGGCTATGGCTACACCTTC
TRBJ1-1	TRBV5-6	NA	NA	CASSLRAVNTEAFF	TGTGCCAGCAGCTTGAGGGCTGTGAACACTGAAGCTTTCTTT
TRBJ2-3	TRBV9	once	NA	CASSPRGGGGTRDTQYF	TGTGCCAGCAGCCCCAGGGGGGGCGGGGGTACTCGGGATACGCAGTATTTT
TRBJ1-1	TRBV5-1	few	TRBD1	CASSSGTGSMNTEAFF	TGCGCCAGCAGCTCAGGGACAGGGTCCATGAACACTGAAGCTTTCTTT
TRBJ2-7	TRBV5-1	NA	TRBD1	CASSLGTGAEQYF	TGCGCCAGCAGCTTGGGGACAGGGGCCGAGCAGTACTTC
TRBJ1-2	TRBV5-1	NA	NA	CASSFEGGYTF	TGCGCCAGCAGCTTTGAAGGGGGCTACACCTTC
TRBJ2-7	TRBV30	NA	NA	CAWNRVYDEQYF	TGTGCCTGGAACAGGGTGTACGACGAGCAGTACTTC